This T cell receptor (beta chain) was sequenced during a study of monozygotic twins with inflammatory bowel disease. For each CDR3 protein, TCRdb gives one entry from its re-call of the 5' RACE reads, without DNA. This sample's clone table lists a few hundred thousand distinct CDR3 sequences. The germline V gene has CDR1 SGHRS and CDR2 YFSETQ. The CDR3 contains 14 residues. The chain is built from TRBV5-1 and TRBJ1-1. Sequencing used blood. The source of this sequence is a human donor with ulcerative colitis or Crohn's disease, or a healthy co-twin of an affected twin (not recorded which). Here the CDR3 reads CASSDSGGGPEAFF.